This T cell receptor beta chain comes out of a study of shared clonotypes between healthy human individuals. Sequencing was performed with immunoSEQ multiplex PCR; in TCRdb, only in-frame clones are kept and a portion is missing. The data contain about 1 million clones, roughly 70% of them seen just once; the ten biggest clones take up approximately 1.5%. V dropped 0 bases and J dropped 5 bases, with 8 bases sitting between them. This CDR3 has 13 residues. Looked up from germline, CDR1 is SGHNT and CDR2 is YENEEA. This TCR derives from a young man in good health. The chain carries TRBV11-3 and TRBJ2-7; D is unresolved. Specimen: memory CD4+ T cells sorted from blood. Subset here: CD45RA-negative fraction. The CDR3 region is CASSLDRADEQYF. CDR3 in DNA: TGTGCCAGCAGCTTAGATAGGGCGGACGAGCAGTACTTC.